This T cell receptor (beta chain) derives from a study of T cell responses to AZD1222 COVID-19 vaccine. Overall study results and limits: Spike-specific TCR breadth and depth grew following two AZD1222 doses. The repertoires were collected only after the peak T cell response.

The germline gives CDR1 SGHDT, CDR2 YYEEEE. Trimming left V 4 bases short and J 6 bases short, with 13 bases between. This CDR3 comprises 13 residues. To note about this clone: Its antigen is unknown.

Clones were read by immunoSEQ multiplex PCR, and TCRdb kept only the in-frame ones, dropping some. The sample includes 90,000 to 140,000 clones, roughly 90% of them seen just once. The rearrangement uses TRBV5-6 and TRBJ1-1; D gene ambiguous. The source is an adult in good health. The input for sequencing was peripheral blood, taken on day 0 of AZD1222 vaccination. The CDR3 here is CASSLDRPAEAFF. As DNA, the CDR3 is TGTGCCAGCAGCCTAGACCGGCCGGCTGAAGCTTTCTTT.